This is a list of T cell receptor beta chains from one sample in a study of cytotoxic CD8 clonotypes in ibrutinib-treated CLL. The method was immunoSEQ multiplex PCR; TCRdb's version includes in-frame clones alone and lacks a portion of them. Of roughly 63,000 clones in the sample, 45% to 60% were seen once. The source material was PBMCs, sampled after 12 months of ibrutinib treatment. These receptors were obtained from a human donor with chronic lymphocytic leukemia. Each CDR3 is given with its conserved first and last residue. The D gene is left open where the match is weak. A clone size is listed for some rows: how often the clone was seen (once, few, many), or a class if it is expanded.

CDR3: CASSFFPDEAFF; DNA: TGTGCCAGCAGTTTTTTCCCCGACGAAGCTTTCTTT; J: TRBJ1-1; V: TRBV28; size: once; D: -
CDR3: CASSFNRLMGNEQFF; DNA: TGTGCCAGCAGCTTTAACCGTCTGATGGGCAATGAGCAGTTCTTC; J: TRBJ2-1; V: TRBV5-6; size: -; D: -
CDR3: CASSLTYSGANVLTF; DNA: TGTGCCAGCAGTCTGACTTACTCTGGGGCCAACGTCCTGACTTTC; J: TRBJ2-6; V: TRBV27; size: -; D: -
CDR3: CASSFRTSYGEDTQYF; DNA: TGTGCCAGCAGCTTCCGGACTAGCTATGGGGAGGATACGCAGTATTTT; J: TRBJ2-3; V: TRBV13; size: few; D: TRBD2
CDR3: CASSSRPGRSTGNTIYF; DNA: TGTGCCAGCAGCTCTCGTCCGGGACGGAGCACTGGAAACACCATATATTTT; J: TRBJ1-3; V: TRBV28; size: -; D: -
CDR3: CASSLTTSEQFF; DNA: TGTGCCAGCAGCCTTACTACTAGTGAGCAGTTCTTC; J: TRBJ2-1; V: TRBV7-8; size: few; D: -
CDR3: CAIRDRRGTDTQYF; DNA: TGTGCCATCAGAGACAGGAGGGGCACAGATACGCAGTATTTT; J: TRBJ2-3; V: TRBV10-3; size: -; D: -
CDR3: CASSAESGTSYSPLHF; DNA: TGCGCCAGCAGCGCAGAGTCCGGGACAAGCTATTCACCCCTCCACTTT; J: TRBJ1-6; V: TRBV4-1; size: -; D: -
CDR3: CASSLVAKGCQPQHF; DNA: TGTGCCAGCAGCTTAGTCGCGAAGGGCTGCCAGCCCCAGCATTTT; J: TRBJ1-5; V: TRBV11-3; size: -; D: -
CDR3: CASRKGLAGGYYNEQFF; DNA: TGTGCCAGCAGGAAAGGACTAGCGGGAGGGTACTACAATGAGCAGTTCTTC; J: TRBJ2-1; V: TRBV2; size: -; D: TRBD2
CDR3: CASSPTNSGGNTIYF; DNA: TGTGCCAGCTCACCTACGAACTCCGGCGGAAACACCATATATTTT; J: TRBJ1-3; V: TRBV18; size: -; D: -
CDR3: CASSLRGQGTHYGYTF; DNA: TGCGCCAGCAGCTTGAGAGGACAGGGGACACATTATGGCTACACCTTC; J: TRBJ1-2; V: TRBV5-1; size: few; D: TRBD1
CDR3: CTSSQVWGVPSYNEQFF; DNA: TGCACCAGCAGCCAAGTGTGGGGTGTTCCTTCCTACAATGAGCAGTTCTTC; J: TRBJ2-1; V: TRBV1; size: few; D: -
CDR3: CASSVGGRGTGDDEQYF; DNA: TGTGCCAGCAGCGTAGGAGGGAGGGGGACAGGTGATGACGAGCAGTACTTC; J: TRBJ2-7; V: TRBV9; size: few; D: -
CDR3: CASSYNQGYNEQFF; DNA: TGTGCCAGCAGCTACAACCAGGGTTACAATGAGCAGTTCTTC; J: TRBJ2-1; V: TRBV5-4; size: many; D: -
CDR3: CASSDGGPQHF; DNA: TGTGCCAGCAGTGATGGGGGACCCCAGCATTTT; J: TRBJ1-5; V: TRBV2; size: few; D: -
CDR3: CASSPEGDSNQPQHF; DNA: TGTGCCAGCAGCCCTGAGGGGGATTCCAATCAGCCCCAGCATTTT; J: TRBJ1-5; V: TRBV4-2; size: -; D: -
CDR3: CASSIGVLAGELFF; DNA: TGTGCCAGCTCTATAGGAGTCCTGGCCGGGGAGCTGTTTTTT; J: TRBJ2-2; V: TRBV6-5; size: -; D: -
CDR3: CASSPLPTGTSDTGELFF; DNA: TGTGCCAGCTCACCCCTCCCTACCGGGACTAGCGACACCGGGGAGCTGTTTTTT; J: TRBJ2-2; V: TRBV18; size: -; D: TRBD2
CDR3: CASSLSGPFDNEQFF; DNA: TGTGCCAGCAGTTTATCAGGGCCTTTCGACAATGAGCAGTTCTTC; J: TRBJ2-1; V: TRBV27; size: -; D: -
CDR3: CASSRLGTGELFF; DNA: TGTGCCAGCAGCCGGCTAGGCACCGGGGAGCTGTTTTTT; J: TRBJ2-2; V: TRBV7-6; size: -; D: -
CDR3: CASSLAGRETFF; DNA: TGTGCCAGCAGCTTGGCGGGCAGGGAGACTTTCTTT; J: TRBJ1-1; V: TRBV5-6; size: -; D: -
CDR3: CASSQVPNRRLGYTF; DNA: TGCGCCAGCAGCCAAGTTCCCAACCGGCGCCTAGGCTACACCTTC; J: TRBJ1-2; V: TRBV4-1; size: -; D: -
CDR3: CASSLQHQGGEQFF; DNA: TGTGCCAGCAGCCTACAGCACCAGGGCGGTGAGCAGTTCTTC; J: TRBJ2-1; V: TRBV6-5; size: -; D: -
CDR3: CASSLDGQGAPEAFF; DNA: TGCGCCAGCAGCTTGGATGGACAGGGGGCACCTGAAGCTTTCTTT; J: TRBJ1-1; V: TRBV5-1; size: few; D: TRBD1
CDR3: CASSYWTGPNTGELFF; DNA: TGTGCCAGCAGCTACTGGACAGGGCCGAACACCGGGGAGCTGTTTTTT; J: TRBJ2-2; V: TRBV7-2; size: -; D: TRBD1
CDR3: CASSAQNEQFF; DNA: TGTGCCAGCTCAGCCCAGAATGAGCAGTTCTTC; J: TRBJ2-1; V: TRBV18; size: -; D: -
CDR3: CASSFGTALLSTYEQYF; DNA: TGTGCCAGCAGCTTCGGGACAGCCCTGTTATCCACCTACGAGCAGTACTTC; J: TRBJ2-7; V: TRBV7-2; size: -; D: TRBD1
CDR3: CASSFKGGSHKELFF; DNA: TGTGCCAGCAGCTTTAAGGGGGGGAGTCACAAGGAGCTGTTTTTT; J: TRBJ2-2; V: TRBV13; size: -; D: -
CDR3: CASSDSGRIGEKLFF; DNA: TGTGCCAGCAGTGACTCGGGTAGGATCGGCGAAAAACTGTTTTTT; J: TRBJ1-4; V: TRBV6-4; size: -; D: -
CDR3: CASSFPRRASNYGYTF; DNA: TGTGCCAGCAGTTTTCCACGACGAGCCTCTAACTATGGCTACACCTTC; J: TRBJ1-2; V: TRBV28; size: once; D: -
CDR3: CASSLNIPGADNEQFF; DNA: TGTGCCAGCAGTTTAAACATCCCAGGGGCGGACAATGAGCAGTTCTTC; J: TRBJ2-1; V: TRBV28; size: -; D: -
CDR3: CSVEDDDSETGELFF; DNA: TGCAGCGTTGAAGACGACGACAGCGAAACCGGGGAGCTGTTTTTT; J: TRBJ2-2; V: TRBV29-1; size: -; D: -
CDR3: CASSLEIEDTQYF; DNA: TGCGCCAGCAGCTTGGAGATAGAGGATACGCAGTATTTT; J: TRBJ2-3; V: TRBV5-1; size: -; D: -
CDR3: CASSDTADNQPQHF; DNA: TGTGCCAGCAGTGACACAGCAGACAATCAGCCCCAGCATTTT; J: TRBJ1-5; V: TRBV25-1; size: -; D: -
CDR3: CASSPTGTQETQYF; DNA: TGTGCCAGCTCACCAACAGGAACCCAAGAGACCCAGTACTTC; J: TRBJ2-5; V: TRBV18; size: few; D: -
CDR3: CASSHTTGLNQPQHF; DNA: TGTGCCAGCAGTCATACAACAGGACTCAATCAGCCCCAGCATTTT; J: TRBJ1-5; V: TRBV27; size: -; D: -
CDR3: CASSPGPGGANVLTF; DNA: TGTGCCAGCAGTCCGGGACCCGGAGGGGCCAACGTCCTGACTTTC; J: TRBJ2-6; V: TRBV5-4; size: -; D: -
CDR3: CASSSGQGSDTQYF; DNA: TGCGCCAGCAGCTCGGGACAGGGATCAGATACGCAGTATTTT; J: TRBJ2-3; V: TRBV5-1; size: -; D: TRBD1
CDR3: CASSLGLAVQETQYF; DNA: TGTGCCAGCAGCTTGGGACTAGCGGTACAAGAGACCCAGTACTTC; J: TRBJ2-5; V: TRBV7-7; size: few; D: TRBD2
CDR3: CASSWGVGGINTGELFF; DNA: TGTGCCAGCAGTTGGGGAGTTGGCGGCATCAACACCGGGGAGCTGTTTTTT; J: TRBJ2-2; V: TRBV27; size: -; D: -
CDR3: CASSESGLYGYTF; DNA: TGTGCCAGCAGTGAATCGGGACTTTATGGCTACACCTTC; J: TRBJ1-2; V: TRBV6-1; size: -; D: -
CDR3: CARGQVTFEQYF; DNA: TGTGCCAGGGGACAGGTTACTTTCGAGCAGTACTTC; J: TRBJ2-7; V: TRBV2; size: -; D: TRBD1
CDR3: CASSAWTGRETQYF; DNA: TGCGCCAGCAGCGCCTGGACAGGGAGAGAGACCCAGTACTTC; J: TRBJ2-5; V: TRBV4-1; size: -; D: TRBD1
CDR3: CASSYSSLAGGLEQYF; DNA: TGTGCCAGCAGTTACTCATCACTAGCGGGAGGTCTCGAGCAGTACTTC; J: TRBJ2-7; V: TRBV6-5; size: -; D: TRBD2
CDR3: CASSLFSGGPTGELFF; DNA: TGTGCCAGCAGTTTATTTTCGGGGGGTCCCACCGGGGAGCTGTTTTTT; J: TRBJ2-2; V: TRBV27; size: -; D: TRBD2
CDR3: CASSESSYEQYF; DNA: TGTGCCAGCAGTGAGAGCTCCTACGAGCAGTACTTC; J: TRBJ2-7; V: TRBV6-1; size: many; D: -
CDR3: CAWSTGASGQYF; DNA: TGTGCCTGGAGTACAGGAGCCTCTGGGCAGTACTTC; J: TRBJ2-7; V: TRBV30; size: -; D: -
CDR3: CASSFWMERDEQFF; DNA: TGCGCCAGCAGCTTTTGGATGGAGCGGGATGAGCAGTTCTTC; J: TRBJ2-1; V: TRBV5-1; size: -; D: -
CDR3: CASSLARLAGEQYF; DNA: TGTGCCAGCAGCTTAGCGCGCTTAGCCGGCGAGCAGTACTTC; J: TRBJ2-7; V: TRBV7-9; size: few; D: -
CDR3: CASSPARTATNEKLFF; DNA: TGCGCCAGCAGCCCCGCGAGGACAGCAACTAATGAAAAACTGTTTTTT; J: TRBJ1-4; V: TRBV5-1; size: -; D: -
CDR3: CASSLEAGGAETQYF; DNA: TGTGCCAGCAGCTTGGAGGCCGGGGGGGCGGAGACCCAGTACTTC; J: TRBJ2-5; V: TRBV5-4; size: -; D: TRBD2
CDR3: CASSLARSTGELFF; DNA: TGCGCCAGCAGCTTGGCCCGGAGCACCGGGGAGCTGTTTTTT; J: TRBJ2-2; V: TRBV5-1; size: few; D: -
CDR3: CASSSPGLNTQYF; DNA: TGTGCCAGCAGCTCTCCCGGGTTGAATACGCAGTATTTT; J: TRBJ2-3; V: TRBV4-2; size: few; D: -
CDR3: CASSVVWGGTQYF; DNA: TGTGCCAGCAGCGTAGTCTGGGGTGGTACGCAGTATTTT; J: TRBJ2-3; V: TRBV9; size: few; D: -
CDR3: CASSRGRSEPLHF; DNA: TGTGCCAGCAGTCGGGGTAGGAGTGAACCCCTCCACTTT; J: TRBJ1-6; V: TRBV27; size: -; D: -
CDR3: CASSQQLGYNQPQHF; DNA: TGCGCCAGCAGCCAGCAATTGGGTTATAATCAGCCCCAGCATTTT; J: TRBJ1-5; V: TRBV4-1; size: -; D: -
CDR3: CASSYDRVGGYTF; DNA: TGTGCCAGCAGCTACGACAGGGTTGGTGGCTACACCTTC; J: TRBJ1-2; V: TRBV7-8; size: -; D: TRBD1